Listed here are 21 T cell receptor delta chains from one sample, sequenced in a study of gamma-delta T cells after stem cell transplantation. TCRdb reanalyzed the RT-PCR reads using CATT. The sample holds around 16,000 delta-chain clones, approximately 8.8% seen once. Sequencing input: gamma-delta T cells. Receptors were obtained from a human donor. It is not recorded whose cells these are; they may come from a transplant donor.

This clone was counted between two and nine times. The CDR3 DNA is TGTGCCTGTGACACCGTTGAGTTCCACCTGCCTACTGGTGGACTCACCGATAAACTCATCTTT. This codes for CACDTVEFHLPTGGLTDKLIF. This chain joins TRDV2 and TRDJ1, with D possibly being TRDD2 or TRDD3 (5 bases each). The germline V gene encodes CDR1 GEAIGNYY and CDR2 EKD. The V gene lost 0 bases and the J gene lost 1 base, with 29 bases spanning the gap. There are 21 residues in the CDR3.

The chain links TRDV2 to TRDJ3; no definite D call. Germline V gene lookup returns CDR1 GEAIGNYY and CDR2 EKD. The CDR3 spans 16 residues. V shed 3 bases and J shed 2 bases, with 10 bases lying between them. CDR3 protein: CACDPVLTWDTRQMFF. DNA of the CDR3: TGTGCCTGTGACCCCGTACTGACCTGGGACACCCGACAGATGTTTTTC.

As concerns this clone: The TCRdb protein, from a much larger clone, departs from this DNA's translation at residue 5, likely by read error; the protein shown derives from the DNA. The chain carries TRDV2 and TRDJ1; 9 bases agree with TRDD3. Germline CDR1 GEAIGNYY, CDR2 EKD. Trimming removed 3 bases from V and 0 bases from J; junction bases left unmatched: 19. The CDR3 totals 20 residues. The CDR3 spells CACDLMVLGETLTYTDKLIF. The DNA of the CDR3 is TGTGCCTGTGACCTGATGGTACTGGGGGAGACTTTGACGTACACCGATAAACTCATCTTT.

In regard to this clone: TCRdb's entry gives the protein of a much larger clone, which mismatches this DNA's translation at residue 3, likely from a read error; the protein reported here is translated from the DNA. The chain recombines TRDV2 with TRDJ1; D perhaps matches TRDD3 (6 bases). Germline lookup yields CDR1 GEAIGNYY and CDR2 EKD. The CDR3 length is 19 residues. The CDR3 protein is CAGDAVISTRRDSTLGLIF. CDR3 nucleotides: TGTGCCGGTGACGCCGTGATCTCGACGAGGAGGGATAGTACCTTGGGACTCATCTTT.

Comments on this clone: TCRdb's protein for this DNA is that of a much larger clone and differs from the translation at residue 4, likely a read error; the protein shown is the DNA translation. The genes are TRDV2 and TRDJ3, with TRDD3 matching 12 bases. This CDR3 is built from 21 residues. Germline V gene data show CDR1 as GEAIGNYY and CDR2 as EKD. The CDR3 DNA follows: TGTGCCTGTGTCACCGTCCGTCTGGGGGATACGACGAACTGGGACACCCGACAGATGTTTTTC. Its translation: CACVTVRLGDTTNWDTRQMFF.

Concerning this clone itself: The likely explanation is a read error, given a far larger clone one base away. Other nucleotide sequences from this sample produce the same CDR3. The CDR3 sequence is CALGEGVFHALLGAYSFYTDKLIF. The DNA for the CDR3 is TGCGCTCTTGGGGAAGGGGTCTTCCACGCCTTACTGGGGGCGTATTCCTTCTACACCGATAAACTCATCTTT. The rearrangement joins TRDV1 to TRDJ1, with TRDD3 identical over 8 bases. Looked up from germline, CDR1 is TSWWSYY and CDR2 is QGS. The CDR3 covers 24 residues.

In its sample, this clone was seen a few times. The protein in TCRdb stems from a much larger clone and differs at residue 14 from this DNA's translation, likely a read error; here the protein is translated from the DNA. V and J are TRDV2 and TRDJ3; 8 bases match TRDD3. Unmatched junction bases numbered 18, after V lost 0 bases and J lost 0 bases. The germline CDR1 and CDR2 sequences are GEAIGNYY and EKD. This CDR3 has 23 residues. CDR3 sequence reads: CACDTAPTGGPNLNSWDTRQMFF. As DNA, the CDR3 is TGTGCCTGTGACACCGCGCCTACTGGGGGCCCCAACCTAAACTCCTGGGACACCCGACAGATGTTTTTC.

As to this clone: A far larger clone is just one base off, so this is likely a read error. Other DNA variants within this sample encode the same CDR3. V gene TRDV2 combines with J gene TRDJ1; 7 nucleotides match TRDD3. Per the germline V gene, CDR1 is GEAIGNYY and CDR2 is EKD. This CDR3 comprises 15 residues. As DNA, the CDR3 is TGTGCGTGTGACAGACTCACTGGGGTTACCGATAAACTCATCTTT. Protein sequence: CACDRLTGVTDKLIF.

This clone was counted a few times. The protein given by TCRdb reflects a much larger clone and differs at residue 4 from this DNA's translation, likely from a read error; the protein shown is the DNA's translation. The V gene is TRDV2, the J gene TRDJ1, with D perhaps matching TRDD3 (6 bases). The CDR3 has 16 residues. With 5 bases removed from V and 10 bases from J, the gap between germline ends came to 28 bases. Germline lookup yields CDR1 GEAIGNYY and CDR2 EKD. The CDR3 region is CACGEVTGSPGSGLIF. CDR3 nucleotide sequence: TGTGCCTGTGGCGAAGTTACTGGGTCCCCAGGGAGCGGACTCATCTTT.

This clone was observed a handful of times. TCRdb pairs this DNA with a much larger clone's protein that differs at residue 15, likely a read error; the protein shown was translated from the DNA. The chain uses TRDV2 and TRDJ1, with D possibly TRDD3 on 5 matching bases. The CDR3 spans 18 residues. The germline V gene has CDR1 GEAIGNYY and CDR2 EKD. The chain's CDR3 is CACDTVGGGAPHTDELIF. The CDR3, as DNA: TGTGCCTGTGACACCGTAGGGGGGGGGGCCCCCCACACCGATGAACTCATCTTT.

This clone was seen a handful of times. J is TRDJ1 and V is TRDV2; D not certain. Per the germline V gene, CDR1 is GEAIGNYY and CDR2 is EKD. V was shortened by 3 bases and J by 5 bases, with 27 bases between the two germline ends. The CDR3 is made up of 18 amino acids. The CDR3 loop is CACDCGWERRNVADKLIF. CDR3 bases: TGTGCCTGTGACTGCGGATGGGAGAGACGCAACGTGGCAGATAAACTCATCTTT.

At least ten counts were recorded for this clone. The sample contains more than one DNA sequence encoding this CDR3. The J gene is TRDJ1, the V gene TRDV1, with no clear D. The CDR3 length is 19 residues. The V and J ends lost 1 base and 7 bases respectively, with 28 bases between them. Germline CDR1 reads TSWWSYY; CDR2 reads QGS. The CDR3 reads CALGEPALFTSGPRGKLIF. For the CDR3, the DNA is TGTGCTCTTGGGGAACCGGCCCTTTTTACGTCGGGGCCCAGGGGTAAACTCATCTTT.

As for this clone: Translating this DNA gives a protein that differs at residues 8 and 9 from the TCRdb one, which belongs to a much larger clone; a read error is likely, and the protein shown is this translation. V is TRDV2 and J is TRDJ1; the match to TRDD3 covers 8 bases. Germline assignment: CDR1 GEAIGNYY and CDR2 EKD. This CDR3 contains 17 residues. V was clipped by 0 bases and J by 0 bases; unmatched bases: 8. The CDR3 loop reads CACDTLGERINTDKLIF. The CDR3 region has the DNA TGTGCCTGTGACACCCTGGGGGAGAGGATTAACACCGATAAACTCATCTTT.

A word on this clone: TCRdb pairs this DNA with a much larger clone's protein that differs at residue 4, likely a read error; the protein shown was translated from the DNA. The V call is TRDV2, the J call TRDJ3; TRDD3 agrees at 13 bases. Germline values: CDR1 GEAIGNYY, CDR2 EKD. CDR3 length equals 21 residues. CDR3 in DNA: TGTGCCTGTGGCACCGTACTGGGGGATACGCGGGGATCCTGGGACACCCGACAGATGTTTTTC. Translation: CACGTVLGDTRGSWDTRQMFF.

About this clone itself: A read error likely explains why the TCRdb protein, taken from a much larger clone, differs from this DNA's translation at residue 13; the protein shown is translated from the DNA. The rearrangement joins TRDV2 to TRDJ3; 8 bases line up with TRDD3. V shed 0 bases and J 0 bases; nucleotides not matched to a gene: 18. The germline V gene has CDR1 GEAIGNYY and CDR2 EKD. The CDR3 runs 23 residues. In DNA form, the CDR3 reads TGTGCCTGTGACACCGCGCCTACTGGGGGCCCCAACCGAAGCTCCTGGGACACCCGACAGATGTTTTTC. It is translated as CACDTAPTGGPNRSSWDTRQMFF.

This clone was detected many times. This is likely an artifact of a read error, given a far larger clone one base away. CDR3 nucleotide sequence: TGTGCCTGTGACGCTATCGGGGTAGATAAACTCATCTTT. This translates into CACDAIGVDKLIF. The rearrangement uses TRDV2 and TRDJ1; D unresolved. The V gene's germline CDR1 is GEAIGNYY and CDR2 EKD. V lost 3 bases to trimming and J lost 5 bases, with 12 bases between them. The CDR3 is 13 residues long.

A word on this clone: At one boundary the junction diverges from the germline segment, which might be a read error. This specimen includes other DNA sequences encoding the same CDR3. V is TRDV2 and J is TRDJ1; 9 positions agree with TRDD3. This CDR3 spans 17 amino acids. Germline V gene sequence: CDR1 GEAIGNYY, CDR2 EKD. The CDR3 region is CACDALWGIPYTDKLIF. The CDR3 DNA reads TGTGCCTGTGACGCCCTCTGGGGGATCCCGTACACTGATAAACTCATCTTT.

Only a few counts were recorded for this clone. The protein that TCRdb holds for this DNA derives from a much larger clone and differs from the translated DNA at residue 14, which likely indicates a read error; the protein shown here is translated from the DNA. V usage is TRDV2 and J usage is TRDJ1; TRDD3 agrees at 7 bases. Trimming removed 2 bases from V and 1 base from J; junction bases left unmatched: 21. CDR1 GEAIGNYY and CDR2 EKD come from the germline V gene. The CDR3 has 20 amino acids. CDR3 DNA sequence: TGTGCCTGTGACAGCCTACGCTCATCTTCCCTGGGGGCGTGCACCGATAAACTCATCTTT. It translates to CACDSLRSSSLGACTDKLIF.

A word on this clone: This DNA's translation differs at residue 13 from TCRdb's protein, which comes from a much larger clone; a read error is likely, and the protein shown is translated from the DNA. The chain has TRDV2 and TRDJ1; 13 bases line up with TRDD3. The germline V gene has CDR1 GEAIGNYY and CDR2 EKD. Trimming at V came to 0 bases and at J to 4 bases, leaving 10 bases not matched to a gene. The CDR3 runs to 18 residues. CDR3 DNA sequence: TGTGCCTGTGACACCCTAAAATTACTGGGGGATACGAACGATAAACTCATCTTT. It specifies CACDTLKLLGDTNDKLIF.

Concerning this clone itself: A single base separates this from a much larger clone, so it may be a read error. J is TRDJ1 and V is TRDV1, with D unclear. The length of the CDR3 is 18 residues. Germline values: CDR1 TSWWSYY, CDR2 QGS. V shed 2 bases and J shed 0 bases, with 19 bases lying between them. The CDR3 sequence: CALGEIAADPPYTDKLIF. The CDR3 DNA is TGTGCTCTTGGGGAAATAGCGGCGGACCCACCCTACACCGATAAACTCATCTTT.

This clone was counted only a few times. The protein TCRdb lists belongs to a much larger clone and differs from this DNA's translation at residue 10, which points to a read error; the protein shown is made from the DNA. The chain links TRDV1 to TRDJ1; TRDD2 aligns across 8 bases. The CDR3 loop spans 23 amino acids. The V and J ends lost 1 base and 0 bases, in that order; junction bases with no gene match: 25. CDR1 and CDR2 (germline): TSWWSYY, QGS. The CDR3 protein is CALGEHLPTVWGLPAVDTDKLIF. DNA for the CDR3: TGTGCTCTTGGGGAACATCTTCCTACGGTCTGGGGTCTCCCCGCCGTGGACACCGATAAACTCATCTTT.